One sample yielded the 20 T cell receptor beta chains listed below, sequenced in a study of immune evolution from preneoplasia to lung adenocarcinoma. Sequenced by immunoSEQ multiplex PCR; TCRdb stores in-frame clones only, minus some. This table holds some 3,500 clones, around three quarters found once. The sequenced sample consisted of FFPE adjacent normal lung tissue. Source of these receptors: a donor aged 70 or over with lung adenocarcinoma.

This rearrangement joins TRBV6-1 to TRBJ1-1, with unresolved D. V was shortened by 3 bases and J by 11 bases, with 7 bases between the two germline ends. Germline V lookup: CDR1 MNHNS, CDR2 SASEGT. The CDR3 loop spans 10 amino acids. This chain's CDR3 is CASSESVAFF. The CDR3 DNA follows: TGTGCCAGCAGTGAGAGCGTTGCTTTCTTT.

The V and J genes are TRBV11-3 and TRBJ2-2; 9 nucleotides match TRBD2. The CDR3 runs 16 residues. The germline CDR1 and CDR2 sequences are SGHNT and YENEEA. With 8 bases clipped from V and 7 bases from J, the junction kept 14 bases outside the gene matches. CDR3 protein: CASHVAGGPADGELFF. Here the CDR3 DNA reads TGTGCCAGCCACGTTGCGGGAGGGCCGGCGGACGGGGAGCTGTTTTTT.

This clone was detected only a few times. The conserved final phenylalanine or tryptophan is absent from the CDR3, which likely points to a read error. Because the CDR3's place on the DNA is in doubt, the DNA is left out and the CDR3 is given as listed by TCRdb. The rearrangement uses TRBV27 and TRBJ1-2; the table names TRBD1, a call not compared with the DNA. From its first to its last residue, the CDR3 has 13 amino acids. Germline V lookup: CDR1 MNHEY, CDR2 SMNVEV (reference sequence). CDR3 residues: CASGSGTGGSQLL.

The chain couples TRBV7-9 to TRBJ2-5; D uncertain. The germline V gene has CDR1 SEHNR and CDR2 FQNEAQ (reference sequence). This CDR3 has 15 residues. Trimming removed 2 bases from V and 7 bases from J, with 17 bases in between. The CDR3 loop is CASSLKGQPSGTQYF. Here the CDR3 DNA reads TGTGCCAGCAGCTTAAAAGGGCAGCCTTCGGGGACCCAGTACTTC. Complete variable domain (other parts from reference TRBV7-9 and TRBJ2-5): DTGVSQNPRHKITKRGQNVTFRCDPISEHNRLYWYRQTLGQGPEFLTYFQNEAQLEKSRLLSDRFSAERPKGSFSTLEIQRTEQGDSAMYLCASSLKGQPSGTQYFGPGTRLLVL.

This chain links TRBV30 with TRBJ1-3; 7 bases line up with TRBD1. Germline CDR1 is GTSNPN and CDR2 is SVGIG (reference sequence). The CDR3 extends over 17 amino acids. With 1 base clipped from V and 0 bases from J, the junction kept 9 bases outside the gene matches. CDR3 protein: CAWSDGQDFFSGNTIYF. The DNA for the CDR3 is TGTGCCTGGAGTGATGGACAGGACTTTTTCTCTGGAAACACCATATATTTT.

The rearrangement links TRBV18 to TRBJ2-7, with 10 bases lining up with TRBD2. The germline V gene encodes CDR1 KGHSH and CDR2 LQKENI. This CDR3 comprises 15 residues. Trimming at V came to 6 bases and at J to 4 bases, leaving 9 bases not matched to a gene. CDR3 amino acids: CASSWGLALSYEQYF. DNA for the CDR3: TGTGCCAGCTCGTGGGGACTAGCGCTGTCTTACGAGCAGTACTTC. Looking up the rest from reference TRBV18 and TRBJ2-7 gives the full variable domain: NAGVMQNPRHLVRRRGQEARLRCSPMKGHSHVYWYRQLPEEGLKFMVYLQKENIIDESGMPKERFSAEFPKEGPSILRIQQVVRGDSAAYFCASSWGLALSYEQYFGPGTRLTVT.

The V and J genes are TRBV5-6 and TRBJ2-7; TRBD2 aligns across 8 bases. Per the germline V gene, CDR1 is SGHDT and CDR2 is YYEEEE. This CDR3 comprises 19 residues. After removal of 0 bases from V and 6 bases from J, the junction contained 20 bases not matched to a gene. In DNA form, the CDR3 reads TGTGCCAGCAGCTTGGTTCCTGCGGTAGCGGGGAGGGTTGTGTTCGAGCAGTACTTC. It specifies CASSLVPAVAGRVVFEQYF. Complete variable domain (other parts from reference TRBV5-6 and TRBJ2-7): DAGVTQSPTHLIKTRGQQVTLRCSPKSGHDTVSWYQQALGQGPQFIFQYYEEEERQRGNFPDRFSGHQFPNYSSELNVNALLLGDSALYLCASSLVPAVAGRVVFEQYFGPGTRLTVT.

This chain connects TRBV15 to TRBJ1-5, with a possible D match to TRBD1 (5 bases). V lost 2 bases, J lost 6 bases, and 8 bases lay in between. This CDR3 comprises 13 residues. Germline loops: CDR1 LNHNV, CDR2 YYDKDF (reference sequence). As DNA, the CDR3 is TGTGCCACCAGCAGATGGCAGGGTCAGCCCCAGCATTTT. Amino acid sequence: CATSRWQGQPQHF.

The chain combines TRBV12-5 with TRBJ1-5; D remains ambiguous. Germline lookup yields CDR1 LGHNT and CDR2 FRNRAP. Between the trimmed V and J ends, which lost 1 base and 5 bases, there was a span of 6 bases. The CDR3 spans 13 residues. The CDR3 region is CASGLDGDQPQHF. The CDR3 DNA follows: TGTGCTAGTGGTTTGGACGGGGATCAGCCCCAGCATTTT.

The V call is TRBV6-6, the J call TRBJ2-7; TRBD1 agrees at 8 bases. CDR3 length: 14 amino acids. The trim removed 7 bases at V and 4 bases at J, leaving 9 bases unmatched. CDR1 MNHNY and CDR2 SVGAGI come from the germline V gene (reference sequence). The CDR3 reads CASNTRDRRYEQYF. The CDR3 DNA reads as TGTGCCAGCAATACCCGGGACAGGAGATACGAGCAGTACTTC.

The chain carries TRBV29-1 and TRBJ2-5, with a tentative D call TRBD2 (5 bases). This CDR3 comprises 12 residues. The V end lost 6 bases, the J end lost 2 bases, and 10 bases lay between the germline ends. The V gene's germline CDR1 is SQVTM and CDR2 ANQGSEA. In nucleotides, the CDR3 is TGCAGCGTGCGAGGAGGTCAAGAGACCCAGTACTTC. Translating it yields CSVRGGQETQYF.

This clone is a singleton in its sample. The V call is TRBV30, the J call TRBJ1-4; TRBD1 aligns across 8 bases. This CDR3 has 13 residues. V lost 5 bases and J lost 5; bases outside the gene matches: 4. CDR1 and CDR2 (germline): GTSNPN, SVGIG (reference sequence). DNA for the CDR3: TGTGCCTGGCAGACAGGGGTCAATGAAAAACTGTTTTTT. The encoded protein is CAWQTGVNEKLFF.

J is TRBJ2-3 and V is TRBV28, with TRBD2 matching 11 bases. The junction had 9 bases not matched to a gene; V was cut back by 4 bases and J by 6 bases. CDR3 size: 16 residues. CDR1 is MDHEN and CDR2 is SYDVKM in the germline V gene. The CDR3 reads CASSSLLAGVVDTQYF. CDR3 DNA sequence: TGTGCCAGCAGTTCCCTACTAGCGGGAGTAGTTGATACGCAGTATTTT. The full variable domain, in which reference TRBV28 and TRBJ2-3 provide the parts outside the CDR3, is DVKVTQSSRYLVKRTGEKVFLECVQDMDHENMFWYRQDPGLGLRLIYFSYDVKMKEKGDIPEGYSVSREKKERFSLILESASTNQTSMYLCASSSLLAGVVDTQYFGPGTRLTVL.

This chain joins TRBV5-5 and TRBJ1-1; no clear D. CDR1 SGHKS and CDR2 YYEKEE come from the germline V gene (reference sequence). The germline V and J ends were trimmed by 4 bases and 1 base, with 8 bases remaining between them. The CDR3 extends over 13 amino acids. CDR3 DNA: TGTGCCAGCAGCCTCGAGAGGAACACTGAAGCTTTCTTT. Residues: CASSLERNTEAFF.

This clone came up a few times. The V call is TRBV6-6, the J call TRBJ2-5, with TRBD2 matching over 10 bases. CDR1 and CDR2 (germline): MNHNY, SVGAGI (reference sequence). The CDR3 runs to 14 residues. With 0 bases clipped from V and 5 bases from J, the junction kept 0 bases outside the gene matches. The chain's CDR3 is CASSYSTSGETQYF. The CDR3 DNA reads as TGTGCCAGCAGTTACTCGACTAGCGGGGAGACCCAGTACTTC.

The chain recombines TRBV7-9 with TRBJ1-4; TRBD1 aligns across 10 bases. J was trimmed by 2 bases and V by 5 bases; bases with no gene match: 5. The CDR3 is 16 amino acids. Germline V CDR1 and CDR2: SEHNR, FQNEAQ (reference sequence). Written as DNA, the CDR3 is TGTGCCAGCAGCACGGGACAGGGGCACACTAATGAAAAACTGTTTTTT. Residues: CASSTGQGHTNEKLFF.

CDR3 sequence (DNA): TGTGCCACCAGCCAGGGTCGACAGCCCCAGCATTTT. Translation: CATSQGRQPQHF. V is TRBV15 and J is TRBJ1-5, with D possibly being TRBD1 (5 bases). The germline CDR1 and CDR2 sequences are LNHNV and YYDKDF (reference sequence). The CDR3 is 12 residues long. Trimming cost V 5 bases and J 7 bases, with 9 bases left between them.

This rearrangement joins TRBV4-1 to TRBJ2-3; D is unclear. This CDR3 has 16 amino acids. The germline V gene encodes CDR1 MGHRA and CDR2 YSYEKL. Trimming removed 1 base from V and 0 bases from J, with 11 bases in between. The CDR3 region has the DNA TGCGCCAGCAGCCAAGTGCCCAACCTGAGCACAGATACGCAGTATTTT. It is translated as CASSQVPNLSTDTQYF.

The genes are TRBV19 and TRBJ1-2, with D perhaps TRBD1 (5 bases). Trimming took 1 base from V and 7 from J, leaving 19 bases between them. The germline CDR1 and CDR2 sequences are LNHDA and SQIVND (reference sequence). The CDR3 runs 16 residues. In DNA form, the CDR3 reads TGTGCCAGTAGTATAGCTATAACGGGGGATAAGGCTGGCTACACCTTC. Translated, it gives CASSIAITGDKAGYTF.

This clone was observed a few times. V and J are TRBV9 and TRBJ2-3, with D possibly being TRBD1 or TRBD2 (5 bases each). Trimming took 1 base from V and 5 from J, leaving 14 bases between them. The CDR3 spans 15 residues. The V gene's germline CDR1 is SGDLS and CDR2 YYNGEE. The DNA of the CDR3 is TGTGCCAGCAGCGTAAGAAATAGTGGGGGAGATACGCAGTATTTT. It codes for CASSVRNSGGDTQYF.